The rows below give T cell receptor beta chains drawn from one sample of a study of blood T cell repertoires in COVID-19. Sequencing was performed with immunoSEQ multiplex PCR; in TCRdb, only in-frame clones are kept and a portion is missing. The sample consists of approximately 250,000 clones, 88% of them appearing once. Sequencing input: PBMCs or T cells enriched from blood (not recorded which). The receptor set was obtained from a woman in her 30s who had recovered from COVID-19. Each CDR3 is given with its conserved first and last residue. A D gene is named only where the DNA matches it firmly. The size entry is marked missing in some rows and otherwise reads once, few, many or a size class.

cdr3_nt cdr3_aa v_call d_call j_call clone_size
TGTGCCAGTAGTATTTCACTTCGTGGCTACGAGCAGTACTTC CASSISLRGYEQYF TRBV19 . TRBJ2-7 .
TGTGCCATCAGTGGGACAACGGATAATTCACCCCTCCACTTT CAISGTTDNSPLHF TRBV10-3 . TRBJ1-6 .
TGTGCCAGCAGCTTACCAGGGAGAGGGGGAGGGAATGAGCAGTTCTTC CASSLPGRGGGNEQFF TRBV11-2 . TRBJ2-1 .
TGTGCCTGGAGTATTTCGGCAGGGGCCTACGAGCAGTACTTC CAWSISAGAYEQYF TRBV30 . TRBJ2-7 .
TGTGCCAGCAGCTTAGCGCTTTTATCTGGGCTAGCGGGAGGCTCAAACTCCTACGAGCAGTACTTC CASSLALLSGLAGGSNSYEQYF TRBV7-2 TRBD2 TRBJ2-7 .
TGTGCCAGCAGCCGGCGACTAGCGGGAGTAGGAGATACGCAGTATTTT CASSRRLAGVGDTQYF TRBV14 TRBD2 TRBJ2-3 .
TGTGCCAGTAGTCTCGGACTAGTCTACAATGAGCAGTTCTTC CASSLGLVYNEQFF TRBV19 TRBD2 TRBJ2-1 .
TGTGCCAGCAGCTTGGCCGAGGACTACGAGCAGTACTTC CASSLAEDYEQYF TRBV11-3 . TRBJ2-7 .
TGCGCCAGCAGTGAGTCGATGCCGGGGGGGCTAGCGAGAGTCGAGCAGTACTTC CASSESMPGGLARVEQYF TRBV10-1 TRBD2 TRBJ2-7 once
TGCGCCAGCAGCCAAGGTCATGGGACAGTAAATGAAAAACTGTTTTTT CASSQGHGTVNEKLFF TRBV4-3 TRBD1 TRBJ1-4 .
TGTGCCAGCAGTCTTTCCTGGTCAGGGGGAGATGGCTACACCTTC CASSLSWSGGDGYTF TRBV7-9 TRBD1 TRBJ1-2 .
TGTGCCAGCAGCTGGAGGACAGGTTCCGGAAACACCATATATTTT CASSWRTGSGNTIYF TRBV7-2 TRBD1 TRBJ1-3 few
TGTGCCAGCAGCGGACCGGGACAGGGAACCAACGAGCAGTACTTC CASSGPGQGTNEQYF TRBV7-9 TRBD1 TRBJ2-7 .
TGTGCCAGCCGGGAGAGCTACAATGAGCAGTTCTTC CASRESYNEQFF TRBV6-5 . TRBJ2-1 .
TGTGCCAGCAGTCCCACTAGCGTCACCTACAATGAGCAGTTCTTC CASSPTSVTYNEQFF TRBV28 TRBD2 TRBJ2-1 .
TGTGCCAGCAGTGAGGGGACACCCTTGGCAGATACGCAGTATTTT CASSEGTPLADTQYF TRBV2 . TRBJ2-3 .
TGTGCCAGCAGCCCCGAAGCGGGACAGGGCATCTACGAGCAGTACTTC CASSPEAGQGIYEQYF TRBV7-9 TRBD1 TRBJ2-7 .
TGTGCCAGCAGTTACAGTCCCGGGACAGGGAGCTCCTATAATTCACCCCTCCACTTT CASSYSPGTGSSYNSPLHF TRBV6-2/TRBV6-3 TRBD1 TRBJ1-6 .
TGTGCCAGCAGCTTAGCCCGGACAGGGGGAAACTATGGCTACACCTTC CASSLARTGGNYGYTF TRBV11-3 TRBD1 TRBJ1-2 .
TGTGCCAGCAGCTTAGATTTAGCGACAGATACGCAGTATTTT CASSLDLATDTQYF TRBV11-2 . TRBJ2-3 .
TGTGCCAGCAGCTTAGATCGCGGAACTTATAATGAAAAACTGTTTTTT CASSLDRGTYNEKLFF TRBV7-2 . TRBJ1-4 few
TGTGCCAGTAGTACGACAAATTACAATGAGCAGTTCTTC CASSTTNYNEQFF TRBV19 . TRBJ2-1 .
TGTGCCAGCAGCTTAGTTCTGGAGAATGAGCAGTTCTTC CASSLVLENEQFF TRBV7-9 . TRBJ2-1 .
TGTGCCAGCAGTTCCACAGGGGACTATGGCTACACCTTC CASSSTGDYGYTF TRBV6-5 TRBD1 TRBJ1-2 .
TGTGCCAGCTCACGAAGCGGGGGGCCGATCGGTGAGCAGTTCTTC CASSRSGGPIGEQFF TRBV18 TRBD2 TRBJ2-1 .
TGTGCCAGCAGCTTGGATAGGGGGAACACTGAAGCTTTCTTT CASSLDRGNTEAFF TRBV5-4 . TRBJ1-1 few
TGTGCCAGCAGCCGTTGGAGGGCAGGGAGCTCCTACAATGAGCAGTTCTTC CASSRWRAGSSYNEQFF TRBV7-9 . TRBJ2-1 .
TGTGCCATCAGTGCGATCCCAGGCCCGGCTAGCGGGAGACGGGGGTCGTGGACCGGGGAGCTGTTTTTT CAISAIPGPASGRRGSWTGELFF TRBV10-3 TRBD2 TRBJ2-2 few
TGTGCCAGCAGCGGGGGCTTCAACTATGGCTACACCTTC CASSGGFNYGYTF TRBV5-5 . TRBJ1-2 .
TGTGCCACCCACAGGGGGGGAAGCACCATATATTTT CATHRGGSTIYF TRBV12-3/TRBV12-4 TRBD1 TRBJ1-3 once